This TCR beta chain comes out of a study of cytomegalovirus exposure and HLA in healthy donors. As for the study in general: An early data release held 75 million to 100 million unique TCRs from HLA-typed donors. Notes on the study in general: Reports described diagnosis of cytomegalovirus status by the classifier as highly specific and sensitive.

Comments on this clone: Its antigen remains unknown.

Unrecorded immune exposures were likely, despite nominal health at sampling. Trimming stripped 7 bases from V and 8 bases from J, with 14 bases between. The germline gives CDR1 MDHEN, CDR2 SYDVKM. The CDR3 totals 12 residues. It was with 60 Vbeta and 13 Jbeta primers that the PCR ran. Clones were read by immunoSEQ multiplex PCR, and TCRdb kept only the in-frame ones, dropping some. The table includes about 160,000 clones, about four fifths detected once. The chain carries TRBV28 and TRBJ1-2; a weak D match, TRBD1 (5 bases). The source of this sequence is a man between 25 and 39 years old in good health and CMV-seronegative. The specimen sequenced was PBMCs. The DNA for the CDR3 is TGTGCCAGCACCCTGCGGGGACTCGGCTACACCTTC. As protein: CASTLRGLGYTF.